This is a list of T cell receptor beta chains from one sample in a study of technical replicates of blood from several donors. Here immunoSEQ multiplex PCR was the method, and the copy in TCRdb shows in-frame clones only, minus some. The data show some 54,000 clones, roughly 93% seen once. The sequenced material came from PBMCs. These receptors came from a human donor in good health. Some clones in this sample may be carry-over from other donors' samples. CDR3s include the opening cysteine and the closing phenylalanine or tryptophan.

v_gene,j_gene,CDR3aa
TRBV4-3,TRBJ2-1,CASSFNRGNEQFF
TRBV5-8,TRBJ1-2,CASSLAQGAVIVYGYTF
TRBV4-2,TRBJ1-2,CASSQDGGGGYTF
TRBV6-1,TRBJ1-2,CASSERIGGSLGYTF
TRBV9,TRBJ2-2,CASSVDPVSNTGELFF
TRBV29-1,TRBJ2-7,CSVEGGLAGVSYEQYF
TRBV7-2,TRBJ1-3,CASSLRGGQGASGNTIYF
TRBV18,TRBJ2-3,CASSPPRRAGTDTQYF
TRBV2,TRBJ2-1,CASIFGGGSYNEQFF
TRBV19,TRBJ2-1,CASSAHREQFF
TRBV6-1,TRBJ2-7,CASGLADNYEQYF
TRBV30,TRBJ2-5,CAWSVKTGGTETQYF
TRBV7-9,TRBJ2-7,CASSPGKGGAEQYF
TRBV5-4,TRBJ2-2,CASSLGQGYTGELFF
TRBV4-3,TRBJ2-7,CASSHRTGETYEQYF
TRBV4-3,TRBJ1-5,CASSQDFGGGGREPQHF
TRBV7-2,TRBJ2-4,CASSPGTQNIQYF
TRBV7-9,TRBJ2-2,CASSPKFRLQSTGELFF
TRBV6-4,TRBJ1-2,CASSQQGAGGYTF
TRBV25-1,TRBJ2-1,CASRGAVNNEQFF
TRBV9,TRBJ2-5,CASSPSTGVQETQYF
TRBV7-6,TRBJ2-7,CASSRDPTGEQYF
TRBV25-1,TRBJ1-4,CASSEWATTANEKLFF
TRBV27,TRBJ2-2,CASTPGGGTGELFF
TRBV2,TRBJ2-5,CAGQREKETQYF
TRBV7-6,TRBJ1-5,CASSLGQGPQHF
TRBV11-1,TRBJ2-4,CASSSRTVKNIQYF
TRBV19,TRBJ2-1,CASSPGYRKSGASGSFWDEQFF
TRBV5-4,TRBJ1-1,CASSRDNPQNTEAFF
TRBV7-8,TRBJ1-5,CASSLARGEGQPQHF